This entry is about one T cell receptor beta chain. Antigen: not known. Preparation of the TCRbeta library used unique molecular identifiers. TCRdb called the PCR reads again in MiXCR, with one record for every CDR3 protein. The sample shows 120,000 or so distinct CDR3 sequences, roughly 24% of them seen only once. Germline lookup yields CDR1 SNHLY and CDR2 FYNNEI. The CDR3 length is 17 residues. With V trimmed by 6 bases and J by 1 base, 9 bases remained unmatched. The data were taken from a study of T-cell reconstitution after alpha-beta-depleted transplantation in children. The study's findings and limits: About two months after transplant, alpha-beta T cells reportedly came from several hundred expanded graft clones.

The TCR was taken from a male patient aged 2-15 years who had a stem cell transplant for chronic granulomatous disease, so the T cells may come from the graft donor. The material was PBMCs, mostly from graft donor cells, obtained 180 days after TCRalphabeta/CD19-depleted stem cell transplant. This chain uses TRBV2 with TRBJ2-2; 9 nucleotides align to TRBD2. The CDR3 here is CASREEALAGNTGELFF. CDR3 nucleotides: TGTGCCAGCAGAGAGGAGGCACTAGCGGGGAACACCGGGGAGCTGTTTTTT.